The 5 T cell receptor beta chains presented below share a single source sample, sequenced in a study of blood T cell repertoires in COVID-19. Produced via immunoSEQ multiplex PCR; TCRdb's table is partial and in-frame only. The profile shows fewer than 30,000 clones, over 70% of them singletons. Sequencing used peripheral blood. All receptors derive from a man aged 45-65 years with active or convalescent COVID-19.

V usage is TRBV10-3 and J usage is TRBJ1-2, with 9 bases lining up with TRBD1. The CDR3 consists of 13 residues. Germline values: CDR1 ENHRY, CDR2 SYGVKD. J was trimmed by 6 bases and V by 2 bases; bases with no gene match: 1. CDR3 protein: CAISEGDRDGYTF. For the CDR3, the DNA is TGTGCCATCAGTGAGGGGGACAGGGATGGCTACACCTTC.

J is TRBJ2-7 and V is TRBV2; 10 positions agree with TRBD2. Germline values: CDR1 SNHLY, CDR2 FYNNEI. The CDR3 totals 14 residues. V gave up 4 bases and J gave up 5 bases; unmatched junction bases: 5. The CDR3 reads CASSASGGYHEQYF. In nucleotides, the CDR3 is TGTGCCAGCAGTGCTAGCGGGGGTTACCACGAGCAGTACTTC.

V gene TRBV29-1 combines with J gene TRBJ2-1; TRBD2 agrees at 7 bases. The CDR3 spans 14 residues. V was clipped by 4 bases and J by 2 bases; unmatched bases: 5. Germline V gene sequence: CDR1 SQVTM, CDR2 ANQGSEA. The CDR3 spells CSVASLAAYNEQFF. The DNA of the CDR3 is TGCAGCGTTGCCAGCCTAGCGGCCTACAATGAGCAGTTCTTC.

The V call is TRBV6-5, the J call TRBJ2-7; 9 bases map to TRBD1. Trimming took 6 bases from V and 2 from J; bases not matched to a gene: 5. Germline lookup yields CDR1 MNHEY and CDR2 SVGAGI. This CDR3 spans 14 amino acids. CDR3: CASRGTGTPYEQYF. The CDR3 coding sequence is TGTGCCAGCAGGGGGACAGGGACCCCCTACGAGCAGTACTTC.

The chain recombines TRBV9 with TRBJ1-1; 10 bases fit TRBD1. The germline V gene encodes CDR1 SGDLS and CDR2 YYNGEE. The CDR3 spans 14 residues. V lost 4 bases, J lost 7 bases, and 7 bases stayed unmatched. The CDR3 region is CASSSPDRGNEAFF. Here the CDR3 DNA reads TGTGCCAGCAGCTCCCCGGACAGGGGGAATGAAGCTTTCTTT.